The entry that follows covers one T cell receptor (beta chain) sequence. The antigen is undetermined. This entry comes from a study of cytomegalovirus exposure and HLA in healthy donors. Overall study results and limits: In the analysis, some V segments, TRBV6-2 and TRBV6-3 included, were excluded as indistinguishable. An analysis done earlier found most TCR beta V segments productive about 90% or about 30% of the time.

PCR was performed using 60 Vbeta and 13 Jbeta primers. TCRdb's copy holds only in-frame clones and misses some; the assay was immunoSEQ multiplex PCR. Of over 120,000 clones listed, 70% to 80% are singletons. V was pared by 6 bases and J by 1 base, with 18 bases between. The CDR3 consists of 17 residues. Germline V gene data show CDR1 as LGHNA and CDR2 as YSLEER. This TCR was sampled from a woman between 18 and 30 years old in good health and CMV-seropositive. The chain joins TRBV4-3 to TRBJ2-2; a weak D match, TRBD2 (6 bases). Sequencing input: PBMCs. The chain's CDR3 is CASSLLQDYGNTGELFF. Written as DNA, the CDR3 is TGCGCCAGCAGTCTACTGCAGGACTACGGGAACACCGGGGAGCTGTTTTTT.